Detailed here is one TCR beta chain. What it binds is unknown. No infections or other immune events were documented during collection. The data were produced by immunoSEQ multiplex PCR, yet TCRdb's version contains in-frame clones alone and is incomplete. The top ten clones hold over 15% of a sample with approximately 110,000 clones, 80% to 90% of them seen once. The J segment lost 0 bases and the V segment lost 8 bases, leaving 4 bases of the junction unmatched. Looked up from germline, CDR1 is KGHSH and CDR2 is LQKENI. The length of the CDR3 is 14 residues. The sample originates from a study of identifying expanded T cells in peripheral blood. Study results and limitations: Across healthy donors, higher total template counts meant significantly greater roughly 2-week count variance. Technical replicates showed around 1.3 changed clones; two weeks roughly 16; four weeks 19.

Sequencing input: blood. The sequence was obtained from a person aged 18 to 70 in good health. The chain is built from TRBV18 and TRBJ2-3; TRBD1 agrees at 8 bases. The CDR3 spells CASRGQGSTDTQYF. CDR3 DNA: TGTGCCAGCCGAGGACAGGGAAGCACAGATACGCAGTATTTT.